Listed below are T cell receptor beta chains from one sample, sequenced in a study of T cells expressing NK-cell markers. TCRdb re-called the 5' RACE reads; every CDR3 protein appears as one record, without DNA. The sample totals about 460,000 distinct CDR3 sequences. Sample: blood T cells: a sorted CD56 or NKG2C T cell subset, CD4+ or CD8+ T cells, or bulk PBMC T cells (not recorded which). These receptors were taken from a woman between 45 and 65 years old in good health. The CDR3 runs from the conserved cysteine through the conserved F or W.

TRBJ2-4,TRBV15,CATSRDGRNRGDIQYF
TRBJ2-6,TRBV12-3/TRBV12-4,CASSPSSGANVLTF
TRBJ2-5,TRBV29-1,CSVTGQGAHLGGTQYF
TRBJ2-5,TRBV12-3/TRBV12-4,CASRNLLADHGSQETQYF
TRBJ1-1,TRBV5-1,CASSTGGVRAFF
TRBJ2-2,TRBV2,CASSATSGRPPGELFF
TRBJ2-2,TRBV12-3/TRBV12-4,CASNAGQGGIGELFF
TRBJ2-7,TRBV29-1,CSVESPGKSYEQYF
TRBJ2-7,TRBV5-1,CASSSLSSSYEQYF
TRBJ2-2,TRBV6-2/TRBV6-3,CASSANYPNTGELFF
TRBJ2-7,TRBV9,CASSVEAGAGNEQYF
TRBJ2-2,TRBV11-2,CASSSPTSYRELFF
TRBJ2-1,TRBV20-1,CSATDVDDEQFF
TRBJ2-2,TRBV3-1,CASSQEAMKGELFF
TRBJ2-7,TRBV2,CASSEQGYEQYF
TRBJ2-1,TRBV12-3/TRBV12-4,CASSLAGRSYNEQFF
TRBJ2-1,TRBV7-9,CASSLFFMREGRVNEQFF
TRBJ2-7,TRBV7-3,CASSLSSGSKYEQYF
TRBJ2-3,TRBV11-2,CASSLTKRTDTQYF
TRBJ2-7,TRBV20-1,CSEGLAGAPYEQYF
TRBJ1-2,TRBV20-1,CSASHGAYGYTF